One sample yielded the 5 T cell receptor beta chains listed below, sequenced in a study of CD8 T cells in ankylosing spondylitis. TCRdb reprocessed the 5' RACE reads with MiXCR, giving one entry per CDR3 protein. Of 250,000 to 350,000 distinct CDR3 sequences in the sample, about 20% are singletons; the top ten hold less than 9.5%. The sample consisted of blood, either unsorted or a sorted T cell fraction (not recorded which). The receptors shown here come from a male donor with ankylosing spondylitis or in good health (not recorded which).

A word on this clonotype: The conserved phenylalanine or tryptophan is not found at the CDR3 terminus, so this likely reflects a read error. This chain links TRBV12-3 or TRBV12-4 with TRBJ2-2; no reliable D call. The CDR3 has 14 residues. Between the trimmed V and J ends, which lost 1 base and 1 base, there was a span of 4 bases. DNA for the CDR3: TGTGCCAGCAGTTTAGGGCAGAACACCGGGGAGCTGTTTATT. Translation gives CASSLGQNTGELFI.

V and J are TRBV7-3 and TRBJ2-2; TRBD1 matches 8 bases. CDR1 is SGHTA and CDR2 is FQGTGA in the germline V gene. Trimming cost V 6 bases and J 5 bases; bases outside gene matches: 11. The CDR3 is 16 residues long. The CDR3 loop reads CASRPGQGGGTGELFF. DNA of the CDR3: TGTGCCAGCAGACCCGGACAGGGAGGAGGTACCGGGGAGCTGTTTTTT.

This clonotype was counted between two and nine times. The rearrangement uses TRBV12-3 or TRBV12-4 and TRBJ2-1; D is perhaps TRBD1 (6 bases). Trimming left V 3 bases short and J 4 bases short, with 13 bases between. The CDR3 has 15 amino acids. CDR3 DNA sequence: TGTGCCAGCAGTTTCGGAACAGGGTCATACAATGAGCAGTTCTTC. It yields the protein CASSFGTGSYNEQFF.

This clonotype was recorded once. The CDR3 DNA is TGTGCCAGCAGTTTTACAGGGGTAGGGGAAAAACTGTTTTTT. Its protein product is CASSFTGVGEKLFF. The V call is TRBV12-3 or TRBV12-4, the J call TRBJ1-4, with 7 bases fitting TRBD1. This CDR3 spans 14 amino acids. J gave up 8 bases and V 3 bases, and 6 bases lay outside the gene matches.

The chain recombines TRBV29-1 with TRBJ1-1, with 8 bases identical to TRBD1. V trimming: 4 bases; J trimming: 7 bases; junction bases outside the gene matches: 14. There are 15 residues in the CDR3. Germline values: CDR1 SQVTM, CDR2 ANQGSEA. The CDR3, as DNA: TGCAGCGTTGCCTTAGTCCAGGGGGCGGCGAATGAAGCTTTCTTT. This codes for CSVALVQGAANEAFF.